One and the same sample provided the 13 T cell receptor beta chains below, sequenced in a study of T cells in localized non-small cell lung cancer (TCRdb year 2020). The library was generated by the immunoSEQ multiplex PCR assay. The clones in this table, taken by TCRdb from immuneACCESS, are in-frame only. Not every clone is retained; where verified, under half of the shortfall comes from an unresolved V gene, and the cause of the rest is unknown. This sample holds around 40,000 clones; about 86% were observed only once. 5.5% to 7% of the sample comes from the top ten. This specimen was peripheral blood, taken before any cancer treatment. The receptors shown here come from a man between 40 and 70 years old with stage I lung adenocarcinoma.

The chain recombines TRBV18 with TRBJ2-7; D remains ambiguous. The CDR3 covers 16 residues. CDR1 is KGHSH, CDR2 LQKENI, per germline. V was shortened by 0 bases and J by 2 bases, with 14 bases between the two germline ends. CDR3 coding DNA: TGTGCCAGCTCACCACCTGGGTCTAGTCGGGCCTACGAGCAGTACTTC. This translates into CASSPPGSSRAYEQYF.

This chain joins TRBV29-1 and TRBJ2-1, with 12 bases that match TRBD1. CDR3 length: 18 residues. Germline V gene data show CDR1 as SQVTM and CDR2 as ANQGSEA. J was trimmed by 5 bases and V by 1 base; bases with no gene match: 12. The CDR3 DNA sequence: TGCAGCGTTGAAGTCTTTAATTGGGACAGGGGGCGAAACAATGAGCAGTTCTTC. Its translation is CSVEVFNWDRGRNNEQFF.

The rearrangement joins TRBV7-2 to TRBJ2-7; 9 bases map to TRBD1. CDR3 length equals 14 residues. The V gene end was trimmed by 4 bases and the J gene end by 2 bases; junction bases not matched to a gene: 3. CDR1 is SGHTA, CDR2 FQGNSA, per germline. CDR3 coding DNA: TGTGCCAGCAGCTGGGACAGGGTGGCCTACGAGCAGTACTTC. Amino acid sequence: CASSWDRVAYEQYF.

This clone has just one count. The chain is built from TRBV7-2 and TRBJ2-3, with TRBD1 matching 7 bases. CDR3 length: 15 residues. Germline CDR1 reads SGHTA; CDR2 reads FQGNSA. V lost 5 bases, J lost 0 bases, and 5 bases stayed unmatched. CDR3 protein: CASSDRRGSTDTQYF. Here the CDR3 DNA reads TGTGCCAGCAGCGACCGCAGGGGGAGCACAGATACGCAGTATTTT.

The CDR3 region has the DNA TGTGCCAGCAGCTTAGTTTCCGGGAACACAGATACGCAGTATTTT. Residues: CASSLVSGNTDTQYF. The chain is built from TRBV7-2 and TRBJ2-3; a possible D gene is TRBD2 (5 bases). The CDR3 consists of 15 residues. Trimming shortened V by 1 base and J by 2 bases, and 10 bases separated the two germline ends. Germline CDR1 reads SGHTA; CDR2 reads FQGNSA.

The chain joins TRBV2 to TRBJ1-1, with TRBD1 matching over 10 bases. Germline values: CDR1 SNHLY, CDR2 FYNNEI. With 6 bases clipped from V and 4 bases from J, the junction kept 5 bases outside the gene matches. This CDR3 has 14 amino acids. CDR3 protein: CASRPWDRGTEAFF. Here the CDR3 DNA reads TGTGCCAGCAGACCCTGGGACAGGGGCACTGAAGCTTTCTTT.

This clone was detected once. J is TRBJ1-2 and V is TRBV6-4; no reliable D call. V shed 3 bases and J shed 4 bases, with 18 bases lying between them. Germline-derived CDR1 and CDR2 are MRHNA and SNTAGT. CDR3 length equals 16 residues. The CDR3 reads CASSEAAHGKTYGYTF. The CDR3 nucleotides are TGTGCCAGCAGTGAGGCGGCACACGGAAAGACCTATGGCTACACCTTC.

The chain employs TRBV4-2 and TRBJ2-4, with D possibly TRBD2 on 5 matching bases. V lost 2 bases and J 9 bases, leaving 20 bases between the germline ends. The CDR3 has 16 amino acids. Germline values: CDR1 LGHNA, CDR2 YNFKEQ. The CDR3 DNA reads as TGTGCCAGCAGCCAACAAATAGACTACCTCCTAAGCATTCAGTACTTC. As protein: CASSQQIDYLLSIQYF.

This rearrangement joins TRBV27 to TRBJ1-6, with unresolved D. V lost 7 bases and J lost 6, with 13 bases in between. The CDR3 has 14 amino acids. Per the germline V gene, CDR1 is MNHEY and CDR2 is SMNVEV (reference sequence). CDR3 sequence: CASTSDTINSPLHF. The CDR3 coding sequence is TGTGCCAGCACCTCCGACACAATTAATTCACCCCTCCACTTT.

The gene calls are TRBV5-1 and TRBJ2-3; D call uncertain. The CDR3 runs 15 residues. Trimming left V 4 bases short and J 3 bases short, with 15 bases between. Germline V CDR1 and CDR2: SGHRS, YFSETQ. The CDR3 region is CASSPFAGPTDTQYF. CDR3 bases: TGCGCCAGCAGCCCGTTTGCCGGACCGACAGATACGCAGTATTTT.

The chain recombines TRBV9 with TRBJ1-4; 9 nucleotides agree with TRBD1. CDR1 is SGDLS and CDR2 is YYNGEE in the germline V gene. Unmatched junction bases numbered 12, after V lost 4 bases and J lost 8 bases. The CDR3 sequence is 16 residues long. In DNA form, the CDR3 reads TGTGCCAGCAGCCCTAGACAGGGGGGATTTGGAGAAAAACTGTTTTTT. Protein: CASSPRQGGFGEKLFF.

The rearrangement links TRBV5-6 to TRBJ2-3; 7 bases map to TRBD2. This CDR3 comprises 16 residues. With 4 bases clipped from V and 3 bases from J, the junction kept 11 bases outside the gene matches. Germline V gives CDR1 SGHDT, CDR2 YYEEEE. CDR3 in amino acids: CASSPLRLAETDTQYF. The DNA for the CDR3 is TGTGCCAGCAGCCCCCTTCGGCTAGCGGAGACAGATACGCAGTATTTT.

The J gene is TRBJ2-5, the V gene TRBV7-3; D may be TRBD1 (6 bases). V dropped 2 bases and J dropped 5 bases, with 9 bases sitting between them. The CDR3 is 13 amino acids. Germline values: CDR1 SGHTA, CDR2 FQGTGA. This CDR3 is CASSLGGWETQYF. The DNA for the CDR3 is TGTGCCAGCAGCTTAGGGGGCTGGGAGACCCAGTACTTC.